These 6 T cell receptor beta chains were all obtained from the same sample, sequenced in a study of radiotherapy plus CTLA-4 blockade in lung cancer. This table comes from immunoSEQ multiplex PCR, and its TCRdb copy is limited to in-frame clones, with some not included. In the table there are 95,000 to 150,000 clones, over 80% of which are singletons. The sequencing used peripheral blood, collected from a patient treated with radiotherapy plus ipilimumab. Every receptor here comes from a human donor with non-small cell lung cancer that progressed on radiotherapy plus ipilimumab.

The rearrangement joins TRBV29-1 to TRBJ1-1; D is undetermined. The CDR3 is 13 residues long. The germline V and J ends were trimmed by 4 bases and 1 base, with 10 bases remaining between them. Germline-derived CDR1 and CDR2 are SQVTM and ANQGSEA. CDR3 sequence reads: CSVVTPTNTEAFF. In nucleotides, the CDR3 is TGCAGCGTTGTCACCCCGACGAACACTGAAGCTTTCTTT. Variable domain in full (rest from reference TRBV29-1 and TRBJ1-1): SAVISQKPSRDICQRGTSLTIQCQVDSQVTMMFWYRQQPGQSLTLIATANQGSEATYESGFVIDKFPISRPNLTFSTLTVSNMSPEDSSIYLCSVVTPTNTEAFFGQGTRLTVV.

The rearrangement joins TRBV5-6 to TRBJ1-1; TRBD1 might be the D (6 bases). The ends were cut back, 7 bases at V and 1 base at J, with 8 bases in the middle. The CDR3 is 12 amino acids. CDR1 is SGHDT and CDR2 is YYEEEE in the germline V gene. This CDR3 reads CASLDRNTEAFF. As DNA, the CDR3 is TGTGCCAGCCTGGACAGGAACACTGAAGCTTTCTTT.

In this sample, this clone turned up once. This chain links TRBV9 with TRBJ2-1, with TRBD2 matching 8 bases. Germline CDR1 and CDR2: SGDLS and YYNGEE. J lost 0 bases, V lost 4 bases, and 9 bases had no gene match. This CDR3 is 17 amino acids long. The CDR3 loop is CASSPQSGSISYNEQFF. The CDR3 bases are TGTGCCAGCAGCCCCCAGAGCGGGAGTATCTCCTACAATGAGCAGTTCTTC.

The genes are TRBV18 and TRBJ2-5; TRBD1 matches at 8 bases. Germline values: CDR1 KGHSH, CDR2 LQKENI. With V trimmed by 4 bases and J by 1 base, 8 bases remained unmatched. There are 16 residues in the CDR3. CDR3 amino acids: CASSRGDRSIQETQYF. CDR3 nucleotides: TGTGCCAGCTCACGGGGGGACAGGAGCATCCAAGAGACCCAGTACTTC.

The CDR3 nucleotides are TGTGCCACCGGGGTAGCGGGAGCTCGAAATGAGCAGTTCTTC. As protein: CATGVAGARNEQFF. The chain recombines TRBV15 with TRBJ2-1; the match to TRBD2 covers 9 bases. The length of the CDR3 is 14 residues. Losses at the gene ends were 8 bases for V and 7 bases for J; bases not matched to a gene: 9. CDR1 is LNHNV and CDR2 is YYDKDF in the germline V gene (reference sequence).

J is TRBJ1-1 and V is TRBV6-5; TRBD1 might be the D (6 bases). The CDR3 sequence is 13 residues long. Germline V gives CDR1 MNHEY, CDR2 SVGAGI. Deletions cut 6 bases from V and 10 bases from J, with 18 bases between. The CDR3 sequence: CASRDRGVTRAFF. The DNA for the CDR3 is TGTGCCAGCAGGGACAGAGGGGTCACAAGAGCTTTCTTT.